Shown below are 4 T cell receptor beta chains from a single sample sequenced in a study of spatial heterogeneity in lung cancer. TCRdb independently ran MiXCR on the 5' RACE reads; one entry per CDR3 protein. The repertoire has tens of thousands of distinct CDR3 sequences, about 14% of them found once; the top ten carry under 7.5%. The time point is: sample taken at primary tumor resection. Sequencing covered unsorted whole RNA taken from tumor, nontumor lung or frozen PBMC. The sequences come from PBMCs, collected at surgery. These TCRs come from a male donor with early-stage non-small cell lung cancer.

A few counts support this clonotype. The chain employs TRBV5-1 and TRBJ2-5; tentative D call: TRBD1 (5 bases). Per the germline V gene, CDR1 is SGHRS and CDR2 is YFSETQ. The CDR3 runs 13 residues. Trimming removed 2 bases from V and 2 bases from J, with 7 bases in between. In DNA, the CDR3 is TGCGCCAGCAGCTTTTCAGGGCAAGAGACCCAGTACTTC. The encoded protein is CASSFSGQETQYF.

The chain carries TRBV19 and TRBJ1-5; D is possibly TRBD1 (6 bases). This CDR3 spans 12 amino acids. Germline V CDR1 and CDR2: LNHDA, SQIVND (reference sequence). Trimming shortened V by 4 bases and J by 16 bases, and 17 bases separated the two germline ends. The chain's CDR3 is CASSTTQTGIHF. Written as DNA, the CDR3 is TGTGCCAGTAGTACGACGCAAACAGGGATCCATTTT.

The chain has TRBV5-1 and TRBJ2-7; 9 nucleotides line up with TRBD2. V shed 5 bases and J 9 bases; nucleotides not matched to a gene: 12. The CDR3 has 14 residues. Germline-derived CDR1 and CDR2 are SGHRS and YFSETQ. Here the CDR3 reads CASSPTSGETRQYF. In nucleotides, the CDR3 is TGCGCCAGCAGTCCGACTAGCGGTGAGACGCGGCAGTACTTC.

This clonotype was observed a handful of times. The chain has TRBV7-9 and TRBJ1-1, with D unresolved. Between the trimmed V and J ends, which lost 5 bases and 4 bases, there was a span of 20 bases. The V gene's germline CDR1 is SEHNR and CDR2 FQNEAQ (reference sequence). This CDR3 has 16 residues. The CDR3 DNA reads as TGTGCCAGCAGCCCGCTGCGCGCCCTGGGGAGCACTGAAGCTTTCTTT. It translates to CASSPLRALGSTEAFF. Together with reference TRBV7-9 and TRBJ1-1, the CDR3 gives the full variable domain: DTGVSQNPRHKITKRGQNVTFRCDPISEHNRLYWYRQTLGQGPEFLTYFQNEAQLEKSRLLSDRFSAERPKGSFSTLEIQRTEQGDSAMYLCASSPLRALGSTEAFFGQGTRLTVV.